Below are 25 T cell receptor beta chains sequenced from a single sample in a study of T-cell memory formation after mild COVID-19 (dated by TCRdb to the early 2020s). The library was produced with 5' RACE. Sequencing used an Illumina NovaSeq 6000. The raw public data were reprocessed by TCRdb itself: fastp quality trimming at Q25, MiXCR clonotype calling, in-frame beta chains only. Rows merge per CDR3 protein into single entries with the most common DNA and genes. The sample table holds some 350,000 distinct CDR3 sequences, of which around 13% were seen once. The top ten clones comprise about 20% of the sample. Sample: PBMCs or a T cell subset sorted from them (not recorded which). The receptors originated from a man aged 18 to 30 who had mild COVID-19 (a few samples of this study predate the infection). The sample titles of this study are shuffled in the database, so cell type and time point are left out; the donor was told from shared clones.

This chain's CDR3 is CASSPIDTVGGYTF. As DNA, the CDR3 is TGTGCCAGCTCACCGATCGACACCGTGGGTGGCTACACCTTC. This chain connects TRBV18 to TRBJ1-2; D is unclear. CDR1 and CDR2 (germline): KGHSH, LQKENI. The CDR3 extends over 14 amino acids. V lost 3 bases to trimming and J lost 7 bases, with 15 bases between them. Full variable domain (missing parts from reference TRBV18 and TRBJ1-2): NAGVMQNPRHLVRRRGQEARLRCSPMKGHSHVYWYRQLPEEGLKFMVYLQKENIIDESGMPKERFSAEFPKEGPSILRIQQVVRGDSAAYFCASSPIDTVGGYTFGSGTRLTVV.

In its sample, this clonotype was seen a few times. The chain is built from TRBV7-2 and TRBJ1-6; 9 bases match TRBD1. V shed 3 bases and J 10 bases; nucleotides not matched to a gene: 7. The CDR3 is 15 residues long. Germline values: CDR1 SGHTA, CDR2 FQGNSA. The CDR3 protein is CASSFSGQGRSPLHF. CDR3 DNA sequence: TGTGCCAGCAGCTTCTCCGGACAGGGGAGATCACCCCTCCACTTT.

This clonotype has more than one count but fewer than ten. The chain employs TRBV20-1 and TRBJ1-5; D is perhaps TRBD1 (5 bases). The CDR3 spans 14 residues. Germline CDR1 DFQATT, CDR2 SNEGSKA (reference sequence). The CDR3 bases are TGCAGGGGGCAGGGCCCCATGAGCAATCAGCCCCAGCATTTT. Residues: CRGQGPMSNQPQHF.

This clonotype was counted at least ten times. The rearrangement uses TRBV12-3 or TRBV12-4 and TRBJ2-2; TRBD2 matches at 7 bases. The CDR3 is made up of 14 amino acids. The trim removed 5 bases at V and 9 bases at J, leaving 9 bases unmatched. The DNA for the CDR3 is TGTGCCAGCAGTCCTGGACTAGTTAGCCGGGAGCTGTTTTTT. This codes for CASSPGLVSRELFF.

V is TRBV11-1 and J is TRBJ2-2; either TRBD1 or TRBD2 may supply D (6 bases each). The CDR3 loop spans 16 amino acids. V lost 3 bases and J lost 2, with 13 bases in between. CDR1 and CDR2 from the germline V gene are SGHAT and FQDESV (reference sequence). The CDR3 DNA follows: TGTGCCAGCAGCTTTAACGTGGGGGGCAACACCGGGGAGCTGTTTTTT. Its translation: CASSFNVGGNTGELFF.

This chain connects TRBV30 to TRBJ2-2, with D uncertain. The CDR3 spans 13 residues. Germline values: CDR1 GTSNPN, CDR2 SVGIG (reference sequence). The germline V and J ends were trimmed by 2 bases and 1 base, with 5 bases remaining between them. The CDR3 DNA sequence: TGTGCCTGGAGTTCGGGGAACACCGGGGAGCTGTTTTTT. Encoded protein: CAWSSGNTGELFF. The full variable domain, its missing parts supplied by reference TRBV30 and TRBJ2-2, is SQTIHQWPATLVQPVGSPLSLECTVEGTSNPNLYWYRQAAGRGLQLLFYSVGIGQISSEVPQNLSASRPQDRQFILSSKKLLLSDSGFYLCAWSSGNTGELFFGEGSRLTVL.

J is TRBJ1-2 and V is TRBV18; D not certain. Germline lookup yields CDR1 KGHSH and CDR2 LQKENI. CDR3 length: 11 residues. V lost 5 bases, J lost 5 bases, and 6 bases lay in between. The CDR3 loop is CASSGDYGYTF. The CDR3 nucleotides are TGTGCCAGCTCAGGGGATTATGGCTACACCTTC. Variable domain in full (rest from reference TRBV18 and TRBJ1-2): NAGVMQNPRHLVRRRGQEARLRCSPMKGHSHVYWYRQLPEEGLKFMVYLQKENIIDESGMPKERFSAEFPKEGPSILRIQQVVRGDSAAYFCASSGDYGYTFGSGTRLTVV.

This clonotype was recorded a few times. The rearrangement uses TRBV5-1 and TRBJ2-1, with 12 nucleotides matching TRBD1. The CDR3 contains 15 residues. In germline, CDR1 is SGHRS, CDR2 YFSETQ. V gave up 4 bases and J gave up 7 bases; unmatched junction bases: 6. The CDR3 region is CASSMGQGAHNEQFF. In nucleotides, the CDR3 is TGCGCCAGCAGCATGGGACAGGGGGCGCATAATGAGCAGTTCTTC.

This clonotype occurred a few times. This sequence joins TRBV5-1 and TRBJ2-5, with D possibly matching TRBD2 (5 bases). Per the germline V gene, CDR1 is SGHRS and CDR2 is YFSETQ. The CDR3 has 15 amino acids. V was cut by 0 bases and J by 5 bases, with 14 bases left in between. CDR3 sequence: CASSLGHPPGETQYF. The CDR3, as DNA: TGCGCCAGCAGCTTGGGACACCCCCCGGGGGAGACCCAGTACTTC. Drawing the rest from reference TRBV5-1 and TRBJ2-5, the complete variable domain is KAGVTQTPRYLIKTRGQQVTLSCSPISGHRSVSWYQQTPGQGLQFLFEYFSETQRNKGNFPGRFSGRQFSNSRSEMNVSTLELGDSALYLCASSLGHPPGETQYFGPGTRLLVL.

This clonotype was counted ten times or more. This chain's CDR3 is CASSTEIANEKLFF. CDR3 coding DNA: TGTGCCAGCAGCACGGAGATAGCTAATGAAAAACTGTTTTTT. The chain has TRBV11-2 and TRBJ1-4; D gene ambiguous. Trimming cost V 5 bases and J 3 bases, with 10 bases left between them. CDR1 and CDR2 from the germline V gene are SGHAT and FQNNGV. The CDR3 is 14 residues long.

This clonotype showed up just a few times. The gene calls are TRBV7-3 and TRBJ2-4; D is perhaps TRBD1 (6 bases). The CDR3 has 14 residues. CDR1 is SGHTA and CDR2 is FQGTGA in the germline V gene. V gave up 2 bases and J gave up 9 bases, with 14 bases separating them. Here the CDR3 DNA reads TGTGCCAGCAGCTTAGAGACAGGTGTTGGCATTCAGTACTTC. Translation: CASSLETGVGIQYF.

J is TRBJ1-2 and V is TRBV7-9, with a tentative D call TRBD1 (5 bases). Germline loops: CDR1 SEHNR, CDR2 FQNEAQ (reference sequence). The CDR3 is made up of 17 amino acids. The germline V and J ends were trimmed by 5 bases and 3 bases, with 22 bases remaining between them. DNA of the CDR3: TGTGCCAGCAGCCGCGGGGGACCTAGCGCTGCGGACTATGGCTACACCTTC. This codes for CASSRGGPSAADYGYTF.

This chain connects TRBV7-9 to TRBJ2-1; the D gene is possibly TRBD1 (6 bases). Trimming pared 1 base from V and 4 bases from J, leaving 14 bases between. This CDR3 has 16 amino acids. Germline V gives CDR1 SEHNR, CDR2 FQNEAQ (reference sequence). In DNA, the CDR3 is TGTGCCAGCAGCTTAGTGGCGTACAGGGAATACAATGAGCAGTTCTTC. It specifies CASSLVAYREYNEQFF.

V and J are TRBV18 and TRBJ2-6; TRBD1 aligns across 7 bases. The CDR3 runs to 16 residues. Germline loops: CDR1 KGHSH, CDR2 LQKENI. The ends lost 5 bases at V and 0 bases at J; junction bases unmatched: 4. CDR3 coding DNA: TGTGCCAGCTCAACTACAGGGGTCTCTGGGGCCAACGTCCTGACTTTC. Translated, it gives CASSTTGVSGANVLTF.

This clonotype occurred a few times. V gene TRBV11-1 combines with J gene TRBJ2-2; D may be TRBD2 (6 bases). Deletions cut 1 base from V and 3 bases from J, with 15 bases between. Germline V gene lookup returns CDR1 SGHAT and CDR2 FQDESV (reference sequence). The CDR3 consists of 17 residues. The CDR3 is CASSLDSGGKYTGELFF. The CDR3 region has the DNA TGTGCCAGCAGCTTAGATTCCGGGGGAAAGTACACCGGGGAGCTGTTTTTT.

The chain joins TRBV6-2 or TRBV6-3 to TRBJ2-1; 14 positions agree with TRBD2. Germline V CDR1 and CDR2: MNHEY, SVGEGT. After removal of 6 bases from V and 0 bases from J, the junction contained 10 bases not matched to a gene. The CDR3 loop spans 19 amino acids. CDR3 sequence reads: CASSKGLAGARSSYNEQFF. The CDR3 DNA is TGTGCCAGCAGCAAGGGACTAGCGGGGGCCAGAAGCTCCTACAATGAGCAGTTCTTC.

This clonotype showed up many times. This chain uses TRBV5-1 with TRBJ2-1; TRBD1 aligns across 12 bases. The germline gives CDR1 SGHRS, CDR2 YFSETQ. The trim removed 4 bases at V and 10 bases at J, leaving 12 bases unmatched. The CDR3 contains 16 residues. The CDR3 loop is CASSPGSGQGAKEQFF. The CDR3 DNA sequence: TGCGCCAGCAGCCCCGGGTCGGGACAGGGGGCAAAGGAGCAGTTCTTC.

This clonotype has only a few counts. V and J are TRBV7-9 and TRBJ2-2; 9 bases line up with TRBD1. The ends lost 6 bases at V and 5 bases at J; junction bases unmatched: 10. The germline V gene encodes CDR1 SEHNR and CDR2 FQNEAQ (reference sequence). The CDR3 loop spans 16 amino acids. The CDR3 loop reads CASSPADRGETGELFF. In DNA form, the CDR3 reads TGTGCCAGCAGTCCCGCCGACAGGGGGGAAACCGGGGAGCTGTTTTTT.

This clonotype was seen only a few times. This rearrangement joins TRBV7-2 to TRBJ1-1; D perhaps matches TRBD1 (6 bases). The V and J ends lost 4 bases and 4 bases respectively, with 16 bases between them. The germline CDR1 and CDR2 sequences are SGHTA and FQGNSA. The CDR3 spans 15 residues. The CDR3 sequence is CASSSDRTWVTEAFF. CDR3 DNA: TGTGCCAGCAGCTCAGACAGGACTTGGGTCACTGAAGCTTTCTTT.

This chain joins TRBV11-3 and TRBJ2-1, with 7 bases identical to TRBD1. V shed 2 bases and J 5 bases; nucleotides not matched to a gene: 3. The CDR3 is made up of 14 amino acids. CDR1 is SGHNT and CDR2 is YENEEA in the germline V gene. In DNA, the CDR3 is TGTGCCAGCAGCTTACAGGGGGAAAACAATGAGCAGTTCTTC. It codes for CASSLQGENNEQFF.

The genes are TRBV6-5 and TRBJ2-1; D is possibly TRBD2 (5 bases). Trimming took 5 bases from V and 9 from J, leaving 23 bases between them. This CDR3 has 16 amino acids. Germline CDR1 reads MNHEY; CDR2 reads SVGAGI. CDR3 DNA: TGTGCCAGCAGTCCCTTTGAGGGAGTCGTTTTCGGTGAGCAGTTCTTC. This translates into CASSPFEGVVFGEQFF.

This clonotype was observed many times. The V call is TRBV5-1, the J call TRBJ2-7; 7 nucleotides line up with TRBD1. CDR1 is SGHRS and CDR2 is YFSETQ in the germline V gene. The length of the CDR3 is 16 residues. V was pared by 1 base and J by 0 bases, with 7 bases of the junction left unmatched. The CDR3 nucleotides are TGCGCCAGCAGCTTGTCCCCCAGGGGGAGCTCCTACGAGCAGTACGTC. Translated: CASSLSPRGSSYEQYV.

The chain carries TRBV7-9 and TRBJ2-3; 11 nucleotides align to TRBD2. The CDR3 covers 16 residues. V dropped 5 bases and J dropped 2; count of bases not matched to a gene: 6. The germline V gene has CDR1 SEHNR and CDR2 FQNEAQ (reference sequence). The CDR3 nucleotides are TGTGCCAGCAGCCCGACTAGCGGGGCCTACACAGATACGCAGTATTTT. Its protein product is CASSPTSGAYTDTQYF.

A few counts support this clonotype. The CDR3 coding sequence is TGTGCCAGCAGTCCCTGGGCTAGCGGGGCCCAAGAGACCCAGTACTTC. It specifies CASSPWASGAQETQYF. The chain is built from TRBV6-2 or TRBV6-3 and TRBJ2-5, with 9 positions matching TRBD2. V trimming: 5 bases; J trimming: 1 base; junction bases outside the gene matches: 8. This CDR3 spans 16 amino acids. From germline, CDR1 is MNHEY and CDR2 SVGEGT.

This clonotype was seen only a few times. This chain joins TRBV5-1 and TRBJ2-3; TRBD2 matches 14 bases. Per the germline V gene, CDR1 is SGHRS and CDR2 is YFSETQ. V lost 4 bases and J lost 1; bases outside the gene matches: 5. This CDR3 is 17 amino acids long. The CDR3 sequence is CASSAGLAGVGTDTQYF. CDR3 in DNA: TGCGCCAGCAGCGCGGGACTAGCGGGGGTAGGCACAGATACGCAGTATTTT.